Listed here are 20 T cell receptor beta chains from one sample, sequenced in a study of blood T cell repertoires in COVID-19 (dated by TCRdb to 2020 to 2022). Receptors were amplified or captured by the immunoSEQ multiplex PCR assay. TCRdb obtained this table from immuneACCESS and retained in-frame rearrangements with V and J assigned. These tables miss some clones; where compared with another copy, unresolved V genes account for less than half of the shortfall, and the remainder is unexplained. The table for this sample lists some 250,000 clones; roughly 89% of them were counted only once. The top ten clonotypes cover around 10% of the sample. The sample consisted of PBMCs or T cells enriched from blood (not recorded which). The receptors stem from a man in his forties or fifties who had recovered from COVID-19.

The table lists this clone with a count of one. The gene calls are TRBV27 and TRBJ1-5, with 7 bases matching TRBD1. Unmatched junction bases numbered 8, after V lost 6 bases and J lost 6 bases. The CDR3 length is 14 residues. The V gene's germline CDR1 is MNHEY and CDR2 SMNVEV (reference sequence). The CDR3 reads CASRAGGSGQPQHF. Written as DNA, the CDR3 is TGTGCCAGCAGGGCAGGGGGGTCGGGTCAGCCCCAGCATTTT.

This chain links TRBV7-9 with TRBJ2-2; no clear D. This CDR3 contains 15 residues. Germline CDR1 SEHNR, CDR2 FQNEAQ (reference sequence). V shed 2 bases and J shed 3 bases, with 10 bases lying between them. CDR3 bases: TGTGCCAGCAGCTTACGGTCACTTGACACCGGGGAGCTGTTTTTT. Residues: CASSLRSLDTGELFF.

J is TRBJ2-1 and V is TRBV28; 9 bases match TRBD1. Germline trimming cut 5 bases from V and 9 bases from J; bases unmatched to any gene: 5. The CDR3 spans 13 residues. The germline V gene has CDR1 MDHEN and CDR2 SYDVKM. The CDR3 nucleotides are TGTGCCAGCAGTGCGGACAGGGGCAGTGAGCAGTTCTTC. It is translated as CASSADRGSEQFF. The whole variable domain, filled in from reference TRBV28 and TRBJ2-1, reads DVKVTQSSRYLVKRTGEKVFLECVQDMDHENMFWYRQDPGLGLRLIYFSYDVKMKEKGDIPEGYSVSREKKERFSLILESASTNQTSMYLCASSADRGSEQFFGPGTRLTVL.

V is TRBV6-1 and J is TRBJ2-2; D perhaps matches TRBD1 (5 bases). This CDR3 has 16 residues. The V gene's germline CDR1 is MNHNS and CDR2 SASEGT. Trimming took 4 bases from V and 4 from J, leaving 16 bases between them. CDR3 amino acids: CASSASVGHGTGELFF. The CDR3 nucleotides are TGTGCCAGCAGTGCCAGCGTGGGGCATGGCACCGGGGAGCTGTTTTTT.

The rearrangement joins TRBV18 to TRBJ1-1; maybe TRBD1 (5 bases). CDR3 length: 16 residues. The germline CDR1 and CDR2 sequences are KGHSH and LQKENI. V gave up 2 bases and J gave up 4 bases, with 17 bases separating them. The CDR3 spells CASSPSSGRVGTEAFF. CDR3 nucleotide sequence: TGTGCCAGCTCACCAAGTTCGGGCAGGGTGGGCACTGAAGCTTTCTTT.

The CDR3 loop reads CASRGWGQGSNQPQHF. The CDR3 DNA reads as TGTGCCAGCCGGGGGTGGGGACAGGGCAGCAATCAGCCCCAGCATTTT. V gene TRBV7-2 combines with J gene TRBJ1-5, with 9 bases fitting TRBD1. The ends lost 8 bases at V and 1 base at J; junction bases unmatched: 9. Per the germline V gene, CDR1 is SGHTA and CDR2 is FQGNSA. The CDR3 has 16 amino acids.

The chain uses TRBV3-1 (or the pseudogene TRBV3-2) and TRBJ2-1, with TRBD2 matching over 8 bases. Looked up from germline, CDR1 is LGHDT and CDR2 is YNNKEL (reference sequence). Losses at the gene ends were 0 bases for V and 6 bases for J; bases not matched to a gene: 7. This CDR3 is built from 16 residues. CDR3 coding DNA: TGTGCCAGCAGCCAAGAATCCGAACGGGGGGGCAATGAGCAGTTCTTC. It is translated as CASSQESERGGNEQFF.

The J gene is TRBJ2-7, the V gene TRBV19, with D uncertain. Trimming stripped 6 bases from V and 0 bases from J, with 21 bases between. CDR3 size: 17 residues. CDR1 and CDR2 (germline): LNHDA, SQIVND (reference sequence). The CDR3, as DNA: TGTGCCAGTAGGGTGAACATGGGCTCACTGAGCTCCTACGAGCAGTACTTC. Its protein product is CASRVNMGSLSSYEQYF. Variable domain in full (rest from reference TRBV19 and TRBJ2-7): DGGITQSPKYLFRKEGQNVTLSCEQNLNHDAMYWYRQDPGQGLRLIYYSQIVNDFQKGDIAEGYSVSREKKESFPLTVTSAQKNPTAFYLCASRVNMGSLSSYEQYFGPGTRLTVT.

CDR3 coding DNA: TGCAGCGTTCGAGAAGTCTTAAGCACAGATACGCAGTATTTT. Residues: CSVREVLSTDTQYF. The chain recombines TRBV29-1 with TRBJ2-3; D not certain. This CDR3 comprises 14 residues. The germline V gene has CDR1 SQVTM and CDR2 ANQGSEA. Trimming shortened V by 5 bases and J by 0 bases, and 12 bases separated the two germline ends.

The rearrangement links TRBV19 to TRBJ1-5; D is possibly TRBD1 (6 bases). V shed 7 bases and J shed 7 bases, with 17 bases lying between them. The CDR3 contains 14 residues. Germline loops: CDR1 LNHDA, CDR2 SQIVND (reference sequence). The CDR3: CASTWGGQRQPQHF. DNA of the CDR3: TGTGCCAGTACTTGGGGGGGGCAGAGGCAGCCCCAGCATTTT.

This chain connects TRBV5-8 to TRBJ2-7; the match to TRBD2 covers 7 bases. Germline-derived CDR1 and CDR2 are SGHTS and YDEGEE. V shed 5 bases and J 2 bases; nucleotides not matched to a gene: 10. This CDR3 is 15 amino acids long. The CDR3 sequence: CASSGGVSRTYEQYF. Written as DNA, the CDR3 is TGTGCCAGCAGTGGGGGGGTTAGCCGGACCTACGAGCAGTACTTC.

The V call is TRBV5-6, the J call TRBJ1-1; D might be TRBD1 (6 bases). There are 13 residues in the CDR3. Germline-derived CDR1 and CDR2 are SGHDT and YYEEEE. V dropped 6 bases and J dropped 1 base, with 10 bases sitting between them. The chain's CDR3 is CASTWGQNTEAFF. The CDR3 DNA reads TGTGCCAGCACCTGGGGACAGAACACTGAAGCTTTCTTT.

The gene calls are TRBV7-9 and TRBJ2-2, with D perhaps matching TRBD2 (5 bases). Per germline, CDR1 SEHNR and CDR2 FQNEAQ (reference sequence). CDR3 size: 14 residues. V gave up 7 bases and J gave up 3 bases, with 12 bases separating them. The CDR3 loop reads CASMRAVDTGELFF. The CDR3, as DNA: TGTGCCAGCATGAGGGCCGTGGACACCGGGGAGCTGTTTTTT. Full variable domain (rest looked up from reference TRBV7-9 and TRBJ2-2): DTGVSQNPRHKITKRGQNVTFRCDPISEHNRLYWYRQTLGQGPEFLTYFQNEAQLEKSRLLSDRFSAERPKGSFSTLEIQRTEQGDSAMYLCASMRAVDTGELFFGEGSRLTVL.

The rearrangement links TRBV6-5 to TRBJ1-3, with D hard to call. Per germline, CDR1 MNHEY and CDR2 SVGAGI. Trimming stripped 8 bases from V and 0 bases from J, with 14 bases between. The CDR3 has 15 amino acids. The CDR3 bases are TGTGCCAGCCGCCGAGGCAGCTCCTCTGGAAACACCATATATTTT. Amino acids: CASRRGSSSGNTIYF.

The chain links TRBV5-4 to TRBJ2-5, with D perhaps TRBD2 (6 bases). V dropped 7 bases and J dropped 5 bases, with 9 bases sitting between them. The CDR3 is 11 residues long. CDR1 SGHNT and CDR2 YYREEE come from the germline V gene (reference sequence). The DNA for the CDR3 is TGTGCCAGCGGGAGGCGTGAGACCCAGTACTTC. This gives the protein CASGRRETQYF.

The CDR3 region is CASSPGQGSVNTDTQYF. The DNA for the CDR3 is TGTGCCAGCAGCCCCGGACAAGGGTCGGTGAACACAGATACGCAGTATTTT. The chain employs TRBV9 and TRBJ2-3; perhaps TRBD1 as D (5 bases). Trimming cost V 4 bases and J 2 bases, with 20 bases left between them. The CDR3 has 17 residues. CDR1 and CDR2 from the germline V gene are SGDLS and YYNGEE.

The chain's CDR3 is CATSSPGLAGDAYEQYF. DNA of the CDR3: TGTGCCACCTCATCTCCGGGACTAGCGGGGGATGCCTACGAGCAGTACTTC. V usage is TRBV24-1 and J usage is TRBJ2-7, with 14 bases matching TRBD2. CDR1 is KGHDR and CDR2 is SFDVKD in the germline V gene. V lost 9 bases and J lost 2; bases outside the gene matches: 11. The CDR3 covers 17 residues.

The chain is built from TRBV28 and TRBJ2-2; D may be TRBD1 (6 bases). Trimming took 10 bases from V and 7 from J, leaving 22 bases between them. CDR3 length: 15 residues. The germline V gene has CDR1 MDHEN and CDR2 SYDVKM. The CDR3 region has the DNA TGTGCCACAAGACCAGGGACAAGATTTGTCGGGGAGCTGTTTTTT. Encoded protein: CATRPGTRFVGELFF.

The chain links TRBV18 to TRBJ2-2; 8 nucleotides agree with TRBD2. The V gene's germline CDR1 is KGHSH and CDR2 LQKENI. J lost 4 bases, V lost 0 bases, and 7 bases had no gene match. The CDR3 is 17 residues long. This CDR3 reads CASSPPVSAGGTGELFF. CDR3 sequence (DNA): TGTGCCAGCTCACCACCGGTATCGGCGGGGGGCACCGGGGAGCTGTTTTTT.

The chain has TRBV7-3 and TRBJ2-1; 10 nucleotides line up with TRBD2. Trimming cost V 5 bases and J 4 bases; bases outside gene matches: 8. The CDR3 spans 16 residues. The germline V gene encodes CDR1 SGHTA and CDR2 FQGTGA. In nucleotides, the CDR3 is TGTGCCAGCAGCCCAATAGCGGGAGGCAGTTACAATGAGCAGTTCTTC. Its protein product is CASSPIAGGSYNEQFF.